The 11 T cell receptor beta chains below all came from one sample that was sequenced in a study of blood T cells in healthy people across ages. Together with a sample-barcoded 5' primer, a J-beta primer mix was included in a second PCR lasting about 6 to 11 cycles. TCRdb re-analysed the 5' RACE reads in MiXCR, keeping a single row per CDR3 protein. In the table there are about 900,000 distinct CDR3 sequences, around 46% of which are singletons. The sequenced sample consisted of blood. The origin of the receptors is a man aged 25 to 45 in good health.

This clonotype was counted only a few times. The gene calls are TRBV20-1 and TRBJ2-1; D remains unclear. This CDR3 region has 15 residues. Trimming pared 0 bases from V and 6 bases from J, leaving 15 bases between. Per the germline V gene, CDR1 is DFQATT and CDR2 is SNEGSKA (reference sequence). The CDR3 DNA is TGCAGTGCTAGAGATGCAGTCCAGGCAACCAATGAGCAGTTCTTC. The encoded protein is CSARDAVQATNEQFF.

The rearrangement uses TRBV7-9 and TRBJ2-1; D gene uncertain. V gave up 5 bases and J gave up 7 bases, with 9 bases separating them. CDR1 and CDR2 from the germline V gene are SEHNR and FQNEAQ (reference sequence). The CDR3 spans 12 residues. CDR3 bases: TGTGCCAGCAGCCGGACGGAGAATGAGCAGTTCTTC. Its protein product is CASSRTENEQFF.

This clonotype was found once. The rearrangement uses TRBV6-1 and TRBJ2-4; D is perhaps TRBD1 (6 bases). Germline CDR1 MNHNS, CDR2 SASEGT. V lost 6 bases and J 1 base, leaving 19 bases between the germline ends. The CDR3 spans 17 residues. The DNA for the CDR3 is TGTGCCAGCAGCGAGACGACAGGTGCTCGTGCCAAAAACATTCAGTACTTC. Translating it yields CASSETTGARAKNIQYF.

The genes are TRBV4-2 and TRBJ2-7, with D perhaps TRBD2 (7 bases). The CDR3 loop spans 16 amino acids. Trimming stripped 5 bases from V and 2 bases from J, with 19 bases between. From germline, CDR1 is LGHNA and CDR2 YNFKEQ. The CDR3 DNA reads TGTGCCAGCAGCGCGGACGCGGGGGCCCTTCCCTACGAGCAGTACTTC. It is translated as CASSADAGALPYEQYF.

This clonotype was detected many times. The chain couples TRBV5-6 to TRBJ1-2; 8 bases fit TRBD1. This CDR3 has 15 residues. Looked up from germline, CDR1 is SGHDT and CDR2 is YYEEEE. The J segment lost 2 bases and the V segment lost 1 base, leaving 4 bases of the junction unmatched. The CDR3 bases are TGTGCCAGCAGCTTGTGGGACAGGACCAACTATGGCTACACCTTC. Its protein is CASSLWDRTNYGYTF.

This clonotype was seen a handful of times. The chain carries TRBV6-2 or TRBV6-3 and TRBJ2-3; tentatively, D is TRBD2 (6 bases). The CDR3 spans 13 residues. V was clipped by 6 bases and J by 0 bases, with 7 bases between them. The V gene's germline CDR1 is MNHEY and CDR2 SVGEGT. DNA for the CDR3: TGTGCCAGCAGGGGACTTAGCACAGATACGCAGTATTTT. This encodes CASRGLSTDTQYF.

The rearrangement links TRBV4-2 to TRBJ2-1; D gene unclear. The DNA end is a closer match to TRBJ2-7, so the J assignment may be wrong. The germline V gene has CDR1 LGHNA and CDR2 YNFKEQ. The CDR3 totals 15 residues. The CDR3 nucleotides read TGTGCCAGCAGCCAAGATCGGAACAGACCCTACGAGCAGTACTTC. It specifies CASSQDRNRPYEQYF.

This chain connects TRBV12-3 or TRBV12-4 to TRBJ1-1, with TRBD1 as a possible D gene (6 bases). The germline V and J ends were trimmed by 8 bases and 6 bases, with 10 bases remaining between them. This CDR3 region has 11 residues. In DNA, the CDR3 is TGTGCCAGCCTCAGGGGAGCTGAAGCTTTCTTT. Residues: CASLRGAEAFF.

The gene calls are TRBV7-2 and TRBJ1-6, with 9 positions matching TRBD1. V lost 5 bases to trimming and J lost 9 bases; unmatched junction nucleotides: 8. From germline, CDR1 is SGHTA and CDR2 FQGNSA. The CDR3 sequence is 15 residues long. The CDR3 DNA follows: TGTGCCAGCAGCCCGGAGGACAGGGGAAGTTCACCCCTCCACTTT. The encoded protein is CASSPEDRGSSPLHF.

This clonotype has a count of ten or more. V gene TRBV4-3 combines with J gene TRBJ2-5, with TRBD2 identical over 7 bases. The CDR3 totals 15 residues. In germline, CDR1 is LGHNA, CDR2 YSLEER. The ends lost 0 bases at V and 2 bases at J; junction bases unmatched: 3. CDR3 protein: CASSQDQGLQETQYF. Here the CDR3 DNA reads TGCGCCAGCAGCCAAGATCAGGGACTACAAGAGACCCAGTACTTC.

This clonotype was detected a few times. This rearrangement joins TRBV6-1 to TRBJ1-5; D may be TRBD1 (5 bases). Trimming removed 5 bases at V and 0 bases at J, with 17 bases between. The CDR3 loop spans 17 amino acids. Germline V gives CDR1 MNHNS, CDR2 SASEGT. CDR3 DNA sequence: TGTGCCAGCAGTCCCCGTATAGGGGCTTATAGCAATCAGCCCCAGCATTTT. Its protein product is CASSPRIGAYSNQPQHF.